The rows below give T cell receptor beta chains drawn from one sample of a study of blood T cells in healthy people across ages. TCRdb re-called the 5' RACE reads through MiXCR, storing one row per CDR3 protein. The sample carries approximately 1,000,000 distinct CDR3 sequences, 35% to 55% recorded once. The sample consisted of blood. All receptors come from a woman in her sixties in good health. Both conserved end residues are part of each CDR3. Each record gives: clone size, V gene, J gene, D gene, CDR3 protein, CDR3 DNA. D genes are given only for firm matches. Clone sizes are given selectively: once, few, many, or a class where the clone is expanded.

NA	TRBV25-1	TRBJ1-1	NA	CATTTGEVTNTEAFF	TGTGCCACTACGACGGGGGAAGTAACGAACACTGAAGCTTTCTTT
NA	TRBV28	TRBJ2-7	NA	CASSYPRDVPYEQYF	TGTGCCAGCAGTTACCCCCGGGACGTGCCCTACGAGCAGTACTTC
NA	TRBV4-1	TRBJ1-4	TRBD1	CASSQTGREKLFF	TGCGCCAGCAGCCAGACAGGGCGGGAAAAACTGTTTTTT
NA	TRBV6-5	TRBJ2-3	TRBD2	CASSQRLASSDTQYF	TGTGCCAGCAGCCAACGACTAGCCTCGTCAGATACGCAGTATTTT
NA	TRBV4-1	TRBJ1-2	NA	CASSQEGGIYGYTF	TGCGCCAGCAGCCAAGAGGGGGGTATCTATGGCTACACCTTC
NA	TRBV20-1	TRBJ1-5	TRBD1	CSAPTQGRNQPQHF	TGCAGTGCCCCCACACAGGGGAGAAATCAGCCCCAGCATTTT
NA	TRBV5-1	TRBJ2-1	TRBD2	CASSIVAGGPFNEQFF	TGCGCCAGCAGCATTGTAGCGGGAGGGCCGTTCAATGAGCAGTTCTTC
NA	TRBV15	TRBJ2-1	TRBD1	CATTTGQESNEQFF	TGTGCCACCACCACGGGACAGGAGTCCAATGAGCAGTTCTTC
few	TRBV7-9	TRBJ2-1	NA	CVSSLIGASSCNEQFF	TGTGTCAGCAGCTTAATCGGAGCTAGCTCCTGCAATGAGCAGTTCTTC
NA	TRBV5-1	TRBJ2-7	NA	CASSFANREGEQYF	TGCGCCAGCAGCTTTGCCAACAGGGAGGGCGAGCAGTACTTC
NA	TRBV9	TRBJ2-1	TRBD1	CASSLGQGAQGEQFF	TGTGCCAGCAGCCTTGGACAGGGGGCGCAGGGTGAGCAGTTCTTC
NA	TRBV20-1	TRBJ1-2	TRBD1	CSARLGQGVGYTF	TGCAGTGCTAGACTCGGACAGGGGGTTGGCTACACCTTC
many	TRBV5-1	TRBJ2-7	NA	CASSLVRDNEQYF	TGCGCCAGCAGCTTGGTACGGGACAACGAGCAGTACTTC
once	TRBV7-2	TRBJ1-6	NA	CASSRGPLNSPLHF	TGTGCCAGCAGCCGAGGGCCTCTAAATTCACCCCTCCACTTT
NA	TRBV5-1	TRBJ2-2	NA	CASSLRGVLNTGELFF	TGCGCCAGCAGCCTTCGCGGGGTCCTGAACACCGGGGAGCTGTTTTTT
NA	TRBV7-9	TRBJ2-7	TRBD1	CASSLPQGVGYEQYF	TGTGCCAGCAGCTTACCCCAGGGGGTTGGGTACGAGCAGTACTTC
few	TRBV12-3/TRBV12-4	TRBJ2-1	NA	CASSLETASHEQFF	TGTGCCAGCAGTTTAGAGACGGCTAGCCATGAGCAGTTCTTC
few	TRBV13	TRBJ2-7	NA	CASSAPGSPQSREQYF	TGTGCCAGCAGCGCCCCAGGGTCCCCTCAGTCTCGCGAGCAGTACTTC
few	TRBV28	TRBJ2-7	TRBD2	CASSLAGVPYNEQYF	TGTGCCAGCAGTTTAGCGGGAGTGCCCTACAATGAGCAGTACTTC
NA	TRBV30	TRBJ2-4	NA	CAWSVRSGSGYQYF	TGTGCCTGGAGTGTACGTAGCGGTAGCGGCTATCAGTACTTC
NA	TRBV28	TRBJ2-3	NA	CASSLGMLTDTQYF	TGTGCCAGCAGTTTGGGAATGCTCACAGATACGCAGTATTTT
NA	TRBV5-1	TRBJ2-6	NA	CASRDESSGANVLTF	TGCGCCAGCCGCGACGAGAGCTCTGGGGCCAACGTCCTGACTTTC
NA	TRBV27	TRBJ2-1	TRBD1	CASSLIPRDRGGNEQFF	TGTGCCAGCAGTCTAATACCCCGGGACAGGGGTGGCAATGAGCAGTTCTTC
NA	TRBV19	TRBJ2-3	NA	CASSGFKGLSTDTQYF	TGTGCCAGTAGCGGCTTCAAGGGACTGAGCACAGATACGCAGTATTTT
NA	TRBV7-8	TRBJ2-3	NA	CASNLGGNGRDTQYF	TGTGCCAGCAACCTCGGCGGGAACGGGAGAGATACGCAGTATTTT
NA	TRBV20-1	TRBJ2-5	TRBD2	CSASVASGGKETQYF	TGCAGTGCTAGTGTAGCTAGCGGGGGAAAAGAGACCCAGTACTTC
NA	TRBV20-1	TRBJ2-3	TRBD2	CSVPGLAGGTQYF	TGCAGTGTCCCGGGACTAGCGGGAGGGACGCAGTATTTT
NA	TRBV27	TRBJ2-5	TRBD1	CASSFGTARQETQYF	TGTGCCAGCAGTTTCGGGACAGCTAGACAAGAGACCCAGTACTTC
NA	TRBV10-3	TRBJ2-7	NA	CAISVTTRGSGEQYF	TGTGCCATCAGTGTCACGACAAGGGGCTCCGGCGAGCAGTACTTC
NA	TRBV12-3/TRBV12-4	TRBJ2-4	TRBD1	CASSFGTGVAKNIQYF	TGTGCCAGCAGTTTCGGGACAGGGGTGGCCAAAAACATTCAGTACTTC
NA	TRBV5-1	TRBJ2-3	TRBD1	CASSPRSTRQGYTDTQYF	TGCGCCAGCAGCCCCCGATCAACGAGACAGGGATACACAGATACGCAGTATTTT
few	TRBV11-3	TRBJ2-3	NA	CASSLEAEDTQYF	TGTGCCAGCAGCTTAGAGGCGGAAGATACGCAGTATTTT
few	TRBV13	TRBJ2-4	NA	CASSQGVAVNIQYF	TGTGCCAGCAGCCAGGGGGTAGCGGTAAACATTCAGTACTTC
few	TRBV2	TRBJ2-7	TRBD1	CASRTPRQGRYEQYF	TGTGCCAGCAGGACCCCCCGACAGGGCAGGTACGAGCAGTACTTC
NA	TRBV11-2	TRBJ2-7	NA	CASSLGPQGYEQYF	TGTGCCAGCAGCTTAGGCCCACAGGGCTACGAGCAGTACTTC
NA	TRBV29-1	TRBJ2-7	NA	CSVTGQHYEQYF	TGCAGCGTTACAGGGCAACACTACGAGCAGTACTTC
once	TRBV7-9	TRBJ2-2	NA	CASSLEGLATGELFF	TGTGCCAGCAGCTTAGAAGGTTTAGCGACCGGGGAGCTGTTTTTT
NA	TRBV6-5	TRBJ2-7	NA	CASSYRVPTGEQYF	TGTGCCAGCAGTTACAGGGTCCCCACGGGGGAGCAGTACTTC
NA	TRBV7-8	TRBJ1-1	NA	CASSFGGPVAEAFF	TGTGCCAGCAGCTTCGGAGGGCCGGTGGCTGAAGCTTTCTTT
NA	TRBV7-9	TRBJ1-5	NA	CASSKSKDQPQHF	TGTGCCAGCAGCAAAAGTAAGGATCAGCCCCAGCATTTT
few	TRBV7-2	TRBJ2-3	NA	CASSSTRLADTQYF	TGTGCCAGCAGCTCGACACGCTTGGCAGATACGCAGTATTTT
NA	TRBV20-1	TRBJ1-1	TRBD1	CSARQGQGAAFF	TGCAGTGCTAGACAGGGACAGGGCGCGGCTTTCTTT
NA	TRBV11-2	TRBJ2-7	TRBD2	CASSQRPTSDYEQYF	TGTGCCAGCAGCCAAAGGCCAACTAGCGACTACGAGCAGTACTTC
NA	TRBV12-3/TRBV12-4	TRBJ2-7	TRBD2	CASSKLGAGGGYEQYF	TGTGCCAGCAGCAAACTGGGAGCGGGAGGGGGTTACGAGCAGTACTTC
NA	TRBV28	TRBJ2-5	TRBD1	CASLTDRAKTQYF	TGTGCCAGCCTTACGGACAGGGCAAAGACCCAGTACTTC
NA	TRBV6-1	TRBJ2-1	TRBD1	CASSPDWTGGGKQFF	TGTGCCAGCAGTCCAGACTGGACAGGGGGCGGGAAGCAGTTCTTC
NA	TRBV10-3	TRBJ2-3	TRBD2	CAISTLSGAFPDTQYF	TGTGCCATCAGCACGTTAAGCGGGGCCTTCCCGGATACGCAGTATTTT
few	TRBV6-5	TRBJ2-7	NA	CASSPAPDTAPYEQYF	TGTGCCAGCAGCCCTGCCCCGGACACAGCTCCGTACGAGCAGTACTTC
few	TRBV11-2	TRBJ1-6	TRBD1	CASSPRTGSSYNSPLHF	TGTGCCAGCAGCCCGCGGACAGGGAGCTCCTATAATTCACCCCTCCACTTT
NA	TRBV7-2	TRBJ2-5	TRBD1	CASSRDSQAQYF	TGTGCCAGCAGCCGGGACAGCCAAGCCCAGTACTTC
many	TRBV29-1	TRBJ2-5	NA	CSHAGSTGRETQYF	TGCAGCCACGCGGGATCTACCGGTAGAGAGACCCAGTACTTC
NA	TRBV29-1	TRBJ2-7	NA	CSVTGTSTYEQYF	TGCAGCGTCACCGGGACATCGACCTACGAGCAGTACTTC
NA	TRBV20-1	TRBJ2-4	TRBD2	CSAPGLAGVAREQYF	TGCAGTGCTCCGGGACTAGCGGGAGTTGCTAGGGAGCAGTACTTC
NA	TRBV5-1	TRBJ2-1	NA	CASSPRDSVYNEQFF	TGCGCCAGCAGCCCCCGGGACTCGGTCTACAATGAGCAGTTCTTC
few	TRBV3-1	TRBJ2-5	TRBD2	CASSQGVWGGLAGVQETQYF	TGTGCCAGCAGCCAAGGAGTTTGGGGTGGACTAGCGGGAGTCCAAGAGACCCAGTACTTC
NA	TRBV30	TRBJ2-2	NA	CARSRAGSNTGELFF	TGTGCCCGGAGCCGGGCAGGATCGAACACCGGGGAGCTGTTTTTT
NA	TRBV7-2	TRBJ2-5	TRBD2	CASSLGLAGPSETQYF	TGTGCCAGCAGCTTGGGACTAGCGGGCCCCTCGGAGACCCAGTACTTC